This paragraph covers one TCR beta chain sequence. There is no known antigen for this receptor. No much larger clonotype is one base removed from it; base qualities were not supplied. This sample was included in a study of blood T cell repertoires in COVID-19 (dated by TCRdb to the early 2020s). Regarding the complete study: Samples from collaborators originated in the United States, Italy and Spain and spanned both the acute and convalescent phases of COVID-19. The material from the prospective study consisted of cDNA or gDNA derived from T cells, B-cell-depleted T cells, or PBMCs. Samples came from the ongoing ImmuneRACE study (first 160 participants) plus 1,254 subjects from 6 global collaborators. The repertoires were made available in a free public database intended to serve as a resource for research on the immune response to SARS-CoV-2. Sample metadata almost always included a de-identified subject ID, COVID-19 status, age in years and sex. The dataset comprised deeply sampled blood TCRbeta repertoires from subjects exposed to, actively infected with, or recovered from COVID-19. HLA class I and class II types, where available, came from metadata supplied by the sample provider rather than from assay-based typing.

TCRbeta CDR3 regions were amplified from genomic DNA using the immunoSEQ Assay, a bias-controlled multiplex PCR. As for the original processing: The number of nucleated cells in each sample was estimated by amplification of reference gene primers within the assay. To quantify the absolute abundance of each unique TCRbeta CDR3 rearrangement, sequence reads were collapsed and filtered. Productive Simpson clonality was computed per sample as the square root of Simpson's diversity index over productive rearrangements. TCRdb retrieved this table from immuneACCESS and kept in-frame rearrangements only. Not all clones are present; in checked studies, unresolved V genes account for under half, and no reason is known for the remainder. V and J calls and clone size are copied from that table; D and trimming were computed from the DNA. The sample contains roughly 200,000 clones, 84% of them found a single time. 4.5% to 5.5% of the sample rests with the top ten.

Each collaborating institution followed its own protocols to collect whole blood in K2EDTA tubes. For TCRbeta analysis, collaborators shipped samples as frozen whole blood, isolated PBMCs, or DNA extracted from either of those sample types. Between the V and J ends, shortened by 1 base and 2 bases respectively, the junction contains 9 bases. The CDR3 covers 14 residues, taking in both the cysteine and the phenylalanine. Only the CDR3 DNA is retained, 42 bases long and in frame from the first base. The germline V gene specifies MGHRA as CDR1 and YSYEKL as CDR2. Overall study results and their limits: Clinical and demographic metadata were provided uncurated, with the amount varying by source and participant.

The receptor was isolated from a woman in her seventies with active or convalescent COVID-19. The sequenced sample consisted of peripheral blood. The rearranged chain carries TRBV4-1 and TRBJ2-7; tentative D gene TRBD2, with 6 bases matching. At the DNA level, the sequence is TGCGCCAGCAGCCAAGCGGGGGAGACCTACGAGCAGTACTTC. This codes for CASSQAGETYEQYF.